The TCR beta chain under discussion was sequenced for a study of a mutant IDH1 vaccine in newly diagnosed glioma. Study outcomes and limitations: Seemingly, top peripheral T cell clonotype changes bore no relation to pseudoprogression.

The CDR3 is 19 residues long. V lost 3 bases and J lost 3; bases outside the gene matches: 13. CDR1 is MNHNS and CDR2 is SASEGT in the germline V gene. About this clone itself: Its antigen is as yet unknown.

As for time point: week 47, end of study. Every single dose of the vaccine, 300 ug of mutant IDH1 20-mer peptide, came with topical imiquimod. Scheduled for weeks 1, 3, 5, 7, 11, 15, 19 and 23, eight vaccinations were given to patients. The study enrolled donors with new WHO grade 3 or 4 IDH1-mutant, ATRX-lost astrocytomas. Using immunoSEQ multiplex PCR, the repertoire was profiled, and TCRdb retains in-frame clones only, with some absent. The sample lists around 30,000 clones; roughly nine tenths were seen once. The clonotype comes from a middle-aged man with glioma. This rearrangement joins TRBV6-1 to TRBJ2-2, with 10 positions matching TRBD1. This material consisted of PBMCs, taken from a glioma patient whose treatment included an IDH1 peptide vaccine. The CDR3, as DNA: TGTGCCAGCAGTGATTTATCCGGAGGGACAGGGGTATACACCGGGGAGCTGTTTTTT. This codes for CASSDLSGGTGVYTGELFF.